This T cell receptor beta chain appears in the sequencing data of a study of cytomegalovirus exposure and HLA in healthy donors. This clone was detected only a few times. This CDR3 is built from 14 residues. Looked up from germline, CDR1 is MGHDK and CDR2 is SYGVNS. Trimming took off 7 bases at V and 2 bases at J, with 11 bases between the two ends. Primers: 60 Vbeta forward and 13 Jbeta reverse. Using immunoSEQ multiplex PCR, the repertoire was profiled, and TCRdb retains in-frame clones only, with some absent. This repertoire shows 100,000 to 150,000 clones, less than 80% found once; its top ten account for 4%.

Sample: PBMCs. This clonotype originated in a man between 40 and 49 years old in good health and CMV-seropositive. The chain uses TRBV25-1 and TRBJ2-2; D call uncertain. The DNA for the CDR3 is TGTGCCAGCACCCTGGCTGGTAACACCGGGGAGCTGTTTTTT. Translation gives CASTLAGNTGELFF.